A single sample gave rise to the 15 T cell receptor beta chains below, sequenced in a study of blood T cells in healthy people across ages. The second PCR ran roughly 6 to 11 cycles with a sample-barcoded 5' primer and J-beta primers. TCRdb recomputed calls from the 5' RACE reads with MiXCR, one row per CDR3 protein. The sample lists 1.4 million to 1.5 million distinct CDR3 sequences; 35% to 45% were seen once. The sample comprised blood. The receptors here all came from a woman in her late teens or twenties in good health.

V gene TRBV3-1 combines with J gene TRBJ1-3; D might be TRBD1 (5 bases). The CDR3 consists of 15 residues. The V and J ends lost 1 base and 2 bases respectively, with 9 bases between them. Germline lookup yields CDR1 LGHDT and CDR2 YNNKEL (reference sequence). The CDR3 sequence: CASSQVDRTGNTIYF. CDR3 DNA: TGTGCCAGCAGCCAAGTTGACAGAACTGGAAACACCATATATTTT.

This CDR3 reads CASSPDRGDEQFF. The CDR3 coding sequence is TGCGCCAGCAGCCCGGACCGAGGCGATGAGCAGTTCTTC. The chain couples TRBV4-1 to TRBJ2-1; D unresolved. V was shortened by 4 bases and J by 8 bases, with 12 bases between the two germline ends. This CDR3 comprises 13 residues. Per germline, CDR1 MGHRA and CDR2 YSYEKL.

The CDR3: CASNGGPVSTDTQYF. The CDR3 nucleotides are TGTGCCAGCAACGGGGGCCCGGTAAGCACAGATACGCAGTATTTT. The chain is built from TRBV7-9 and TRBJ2-3; D possibly matches TRBD1 or TRBD2 (6 bases each). Germline CDR1 is SEHNR and CDR2 is FQNEAQ (reference sequence). V was cut by 7 bases and J by 0 bases, with 14 bases left in between. This CDR3 comprises 15 residues.

The chain employs TRBV6-5 and TRBJ2-1; tentative D call: TRBD2 (6 bases). Trimming pared 6 bases from V and 7 bases from J, leaving 13 bases between. Germline V gives CDR1 MNHEY, CDR2 SVGAGI. The CDR3 spans 13 residues. The CDR3 DNA is TGTGCCAGCAGATTCACTAGCTATAATGAGCAGTTCTTC. It translates to CASRFTSYNEQFF.

Of note for this clonotype: At one end, the junction sequence differs from germline, possibly due to a read error. The rearrangement joins TRBV14 to TRBJ2-7; 7 bases map to TRBD1. This CDR3 contains 15 residues. CDR1 SGHDN and CDR2 FVKESK come from the germline V gene. The CDR3 DNA is TGTACCAGCAGCCGCGGACAGGAAAGCTCCTACGAGCAGTACTTC. It yields the protein CTSSRGQESSYEQYF.

A few counts support this clonotype. V and J are TRBV5-4 and TRBJ1-1, with unresolved D. The V gene lost 6 bases and the J gene lost 0 bases, with 15 bases spanning the gap. Per the germline V gene, CDR1 is SGHNT and CDR2 is YYREEE (reference sequence). This CDR3 is built from 15 residues. For the CDR3, the DNA is TGTGCCAGCACCCCCGGGGAACTTATGAACACTGAAGCTTTCTTT. This codes for CASTPGELMNTEAFF.

J is TRBJ2-5 and V is TRBV3-1; 12 nucleotides match TRBD2. Germline CDR1 and CDR2: LGHDT and YNNKEL (reference sequence). V gave up 2 bases and J gave up 3 bases; unmatched junction bases: 4. The CDR3 has 16 residues. In DNA form, the CDR3 reads TGTGCCAGCAGCCAACATACTAGCGGGGGGAAAGAGACCCAGTACTTC. This codes for CASSQHTSGGKETQYF.

This clonotype was recorded a few times. This chain connects TRBV27 to TRBJ2-7; TRBD1 matches 7 bases. V dropped 4 bases and J dropped 3; count of bases not matched to a gene: 3. This CDR3 spans 13 amino acids. Germline loops: CDR1 MNHEY, CDR2 SMNVEV (reference sequence). The CDR3 here is CASSSGQDYEQYF. The DNA of the CDR3 is TGTGCCAGCAGTTCCGGACAGGACTACGAGCAGTACTTC.

The table lists this clonotype with a few counts. CDR3: CASSQSSGSSYNEQFF. CDR3 bases: TGTGCCAGCAGCCAGTCCAGCGGGAGCTCCTACAATGAGCAGTTCTTC. J is TRBJ2-1 and V is TRBV4-2; 8 nucleotides agree with TRBD2. The CDR3 extends over 16 amino acids. J gave up 0 bases and V 3 bases, and 4 bases lay outside the gene matches. Looked up from germline, CDR1 is LGHNA and CDR2 is YNFKEQ.

Comments on this clonotype: The junction departs from the called germline gene at one end, perhaps through a read error. The chain combines TRBV12-3 or TRBV12-4 with TRBJ1-5, with a tentative D call TRBD1 (6 bases). The CDR3 spans 17 residues. This chain's CDR3 is CASSRGGTGYSNQPRHF. The CDR3 DNA is TGTGCCAGCAGTCGGGGGGGAACAGGGTATAGCAATCAGCCCCGGCATTTT.

This chain links TRBV27 with TRBJ2-1, with 8 positions matching TRBD2. Germline values: CDR1 MNHEY, CDR2 SMNVEV (reference sequence). The V segment lost 6 bases and the J segment 15 bases; nucleotides outside the gene matches: 10. The CDR3 is made up of 12 amino acids. CDR3 loop: CASSDPGLVPFF. CDR3 bases: TGTGCCAGCAGCGATCCGGGACTAGTACCGTTCTTC.

The chain couples TRBV20-1 to TRBJ2-1, with 8 bases aligning to TRBD2. J lost 2 bases, V lost 6 bases, and 9 bases had no gene match. The germline V gene has CDR1 DFQATT and CDR2 SNEGSKA (reference sequence). This CDR3 is built from 15 residues. CDR3 in DNA: TGCAGTGCACTGAAAGCGGGGGACCCCTACAATGAGCAGTTCTTC. Its protein is CSALKAGDPYNEQFF.

The J gene is TRBJ2-6, the V gene TRBV7-9; D perhaps matches TRBD2 (7 bases). CDR1 and CDR2 (germline): SEHNR, FQNEAQ (reference sequence). V lost 3 bases and J 0 bases, leaving 12 bases between the germline ends. The CDR3 runs 17 residues. The DNA of the CDR3 is TGTGCCAGCAGCTTGAGGGGGGGAAGCTCTGGGGCCAACGTCCTGACTTTC. Amino acids: CASSLRGGSSGANVLTF.

The V and J genes are TRBV7-2 and TRBJ2-2; D uncertain. Germline CDR1 reads SGHTA; CDR2 reads FQGNSA. V dropped 6 bases and J dropped 3 bases, with 14 bases sitting between them. The CDR3 loop spans 15 amino acids. CDR3 in DNA: TGTGCCAGCAGAACCGACGGGTATTACACCGGGGAGCTGTTTTTT. Its protein product is CASRTDGYYTGELFF.

This clonotype has only one observation. This sequence joins TRBV7-7 and TRBJ2-7, with 10 bases matching TRBD1. CDR3 size: 17 residues. Germline-derived CDR1 and CDR2 are SSHAT and FNYEAQ (reference sequence). Trimming removed 5 bases from V and 7 bases from J; junction bases left unmatched: 17. The CDR3 is CASSPEVGDRGYNEQYF. CDR3 DNA sequence: TGTGCCAGCAGCCCTGAAGTAGGGGACAGGGGCTACAATGAGCAGTACTTC.